These T cell receptor beta chains were read from a single sample in a study of T cell repertoires in cytomegalovirus infection. Each CDR3 protein gets one entry after TCRdb re-called the reads with MiXCR. The sample has roughly 320,000 distinct CDR3 sequences; around a tenth are singletons. Sequencing was carried out using PBMCs. These receptor sequences come from a human donor in good health (CMV status not recorded). Some clones in this sample may be carry-over from other donors' samples. Both conserved end residues are part of each CDR3. D genes are given only for firm matches. Size tells how often a clone was seen (once, few, many) or the class of an expanded clone, and some rows leave it out.

TRBV15	.	TRBJ2-7	many	TGTGCCACCAGCAGACTCCCGCACACCTACGAGCAGTACTTC	CATSRLPHTYEQYF
TRBV12-3/TRBV12-4	TRBD2	TRBJ2-1	many	TGTGCCAGCAGTCCTCCGGGACTAGCGGGAGGGTACAATGAGCAGTTCTTC	CASSPPGLAGGYNEQFF
TRBV28	.	TRBJ2-7	few	TGTGCCAGCAGTATTTCCTTCTACGAGCAGTACTTC	CASSISFYEQYF
TRBV11-2	.	TRBJ2-1	many	TGTGCCAGCAGCTTGGGCGGGATGTACAATGAGCAGTTCTTC	CASSLGGMYNEQFF
TRBV14	TRBD1	TRBJ2-5	.	TGTGCCAGCAGCCAAAGTAGGAACAGGGGACGGAGGGAGACCCAGTACTTC	CASSQSRNRGRRETQYF
TRBV18	.	TRBJ1-3	many	TGTGCCAGCTCACCGGAGCAGGAGAGCTCTGGAAACACCATATATTTT	CASSPEQESSGNTIYF
TRBV7-3	.	TRBJ2-1	few	TGTGCCAGCAGCCCCCAGGGGCATTCATACAATGAGCAGTTCTTC	CASSPQGHSYNEQFF
TRBV7-2	.	TRBJ2-1	many	TGTGCCAGCAGCACGAGAGGTGAGCAGTTCTTC	CASSTRGEQFF
TRBV6-2/TRBV6-3	TRBD1	TRBJ2-1	.	TGTGCCAGCAGTTACCTTAAGACCGGGACAGTCTACAATGAGCAGTTCTTC	CASSYLKTGTVYNEQFF
TRBV20-1	TRBD1	TRBJ1-6	.	TGCAGTGCTCCCGGGACAGGCCTGAGCTCCTATAATTCACCCCTCCACTTT	CSAPGTGLSSYNSPLHF